The next 20 T cell receptor beta chains were all read from a single sample in a study of T cells in Graves' hyperthyroidism and ophthalmopathy. RNA transcripts were the template for amplifying TCR beta CDR3 regions. RT-PCR in the first round (using the HTBI primer set) targeted the TCR CDR3. Using its own MiXCR run on the multiplex PCR reads, TCRdb lists one record per CDR3 protein. The sample carries about 210,000 distinct CDR3 sequences, 17% recorded once. Sequencing used blood. The receptors derive from a man in his fifties with Graves' hyperthyroidism.

For this clonotype: One end of the junction fails to match germline, which may point to a read error. The gene calls are TRBV20-1 and TRBJ2-1; no firm D call. The CDR3 spans 11 residues. CDR1 and CDR2 from the germline V gene are DFQATT and SNEGSKA (reference sequence). The CDR3 DNA follows: TGCAGTGCTAGTAGACCCAATGAGCAGTCCTTC. Translating it yields CSASRPNEQSF.

This clonotype was seen only a few times. The rearrangement joins TRBV6-1 to TRBJ2-3; possible D gene TRBD2, 5 bases. The CDR3 extends over 11 amino acids. Deletions cut 6 bases from V and 5 bases from J, with 6 bases between. Germline CDR1 reads MNHNS; CDR2 reads SASEGT. The CDR3 nucleotides are TGTGCCAGCAGGGAGGTAGATACGCAGTATTTT. This sequence encodes CASREVDTQYF.

This clonotype was counted a few times. The CDR3 here is CASSPPGGRGNTIYF. The CDR3 coding sequence is TGTGCCAGCTCACCACCGGGCGGACGAGGAAACACCATATATTTT. V is TRBV18 and J is TRBJ1-3; D ambiguous. Germline V gene sequence: CDR1 KGHSH, CDR2 LQKENI. V lost 0 bases to trimming and J lost 4 bases, with 10 bases between them. The CDR3 is 15 amino acids.

This clonotype was counted once. V is TRBV27 and J is TRBJ2-7, with 9 bases lining up with TRBD2. CDR3 size: 15 residues. CDR1 is MNHEY and CDR2 is SMNVEV in the germline V gene (reference sequence). V lost 4 bases and J lost 6; bases outside the gene matches: 10. The chain's CDR3 is CASSYSGSLHSEQYF. CDR3 sequence (DNA): TGTGCCAGCAGTTATAGCGGGAGTCTCCATTCCGAGCAGTACTTC.

The chain uses TRBV27 and TRBJ1-6; no clear D gene. The CDR3 totals 12 residues. Trimming took off 4 bases at V and 10 bases at J, with 8 bases between the two ends. Germline loops: CDR1 MNHEY, CDR2 SMNVEV (reference sequence). CDR3 sequence (DNA): TGTGCCAGCAGTTCCTATACGTCACCCCTCCACTTT. Its protein is CASSSYTSPLHF.

The chain uses TRBV6-1 and TRBJ2-2, with D possibly being TRBD2 (7 bases). The CDR3 sequence is 16 residues long. CDR1 is MNHNS, CDR2 SASEGT, per germline. V lost 3 bases to trimming and J lost 6 bases, with 17 bases between them. CDR3 sequence reads: CASSEMYRGGAGELFF. CDR3 nucleotide sequence: TGTGCCAGCAGTGAGATGTATAGGGGGGGGGCCGGGGAGCTGTTTTTT.

This clonotype appeared many times. The chain couples TRBV3-1 to TRBJ2-1; 8 bases match TRBD2. The CDR3 runs 15 residues. With 1 base clipped from V and 6 bases from J, the junction kept 5 bases outside the gene matches. Per the germline V gene, CDR1 is LGHDT and CDR2 is YNNKEL (reference sequence). The CDR3 region is CASSQGAGEGNEQFF. The CDR3 nucleotides read TGTGCCAGCAGCCAAGGAGCGGGAGAAGGCAATGAGCAGTTCTTC.

V and J are TRBV6-7 and TRBJ2-1; D is uncertain. Being an ORF, TRBV6-7 has a function that is uncertain. The ends were cut back, 6 bases at V and 7 bases at J, with 10 bases in the middle. The CDR3 consists of 12 residues. The CDR3 region has the DNA TGTGCCAGCAGACCCGATTCTAATGAGCAGTTCTTC. Translation: CASRPDSNEQFF.

This clonotype was seen at least ten times. The gene calls are TRBV2 and TRBJ2-5; 8 positions match TRBD1. J was trimmed by 5 bases and V by 7 bases; bases with no gene match: 9. CDR1 and CDR2 (germline): SNHLY, FYNNEI. This CDR3 has 14 residues. The DNA for the CDR3 is TGTGCCAGCACCAAAACGGACAGGGCGGAGACCCAGTACTTC. Translated: CASTKTDRAETQYF. Together with reference TRBV2 and TRBJ2-5, the CDR3 gives the full variable domain: EPEVTQTPSHQVTQMGQEVILRCVPISNHLYFYWYRQILGQKVEFLVSFYNNEISEKSEIFDDQFSVERPDGSNFTLKIRSTKLEDSAMYFCASTKTDRAETQYFGPGTRLLVL.

In this sample, this clonotype turned up many times. The chain recombines TRBV5-5 with TRBJ2-3; the D call may be TRBD1 or TRBD2 (5 bases each). The CDR3 is 16 amino acids. Per germline, CDR1 SGHKS and CDR2 YYEKEE (reference sequence). V lost 4 bases and J lost 0, with 15 bases in between. The CDR3 bases are TGTGCCAGCAGCCTACGCACGGGGCTCAGCACAGATACGCAGTATTTT. Protein sequence: CASSLRTGLSTDTQYF.

This clonotype has at least ten counts. CDR3 amino acids: CASKFSTGTGELFF. DNA for the CDR3: TGTGCCAGCAAATTTTCAACCGGTACCGGGGAGCTGTTTTTT. The chain is built from TRBV2 and TRBJ2-2; no clear D. The CDR3 totals 14 residues. The ends were cut back, 7 bases at V and 5 bases at J, with 14 bases in the middle. Germline CDR1 reads SNHLY; CDR2 reads FYNNEI.

This rearrangement joins TRBV7-9 to TRBJ2-1; D not resolved. CDR3 size: 12 residues. V lost 5 bases and J 9 bases, leaving 11 bases between the germline ends. In germline, CDR1 is SEHNR, CDR2 FQNEAQ (reference sequence). This CDR3 is CASSLQAGEQFF. The CDR3 bases are TGTGCCAGCAGCCTTCAGGCTGGTGAGCAGTTCTTC.

V and J are TRBV4-2 and TRBJ2-1, with TRBD2 matching 9 bases. Per the germline V gene, CDR1 is LGHNA and CDR2 is YNFKEQ. J was trimmed by 0 bases and V by 4 bases; bases with no gene match: 7. The CDR3 is 17 residues long. The CDR3 nucleotides read TGTGCCAGCAGCCGGCTCGCTAGCGGGGTCTCCTACAATGAGCAGTTCTTC. Translation: CASSRLASGVSYNEQFF.

This clonotype has a count of ten or more. V and J are TRBV12-3 or TRBV12-4 and TRBJ1-5; D may be TRBD1 (6 bases). V lost 3 bases and J 3 bases, leaving 9 bases between the germline ends. CDR3 length: 14 amino acids. CDR3 region: CASSFRGHNQPQHF. DNA for the CDR3: TGTGCCAGCAGTTTCCGGGGACACAATCAGCCCCAGCATTTT.

The V call is TRBV20-1, the J call TRBJ2-3; 13 nucleotides match TRBD2. V dropped 0 bases and J dropped 2; count of bases not matched to a gene: 5. This CDR3 contains 17 residues. Looked up from germline, CDR1 is DFQATT and CDR2 is SNEGSKA (reference sequence). The CDR3 spells CSARDPGLAGPTDTQYF. CDR3 bases: TGCAGTGCTAGAGACCCGGGACTAGCGGGGCCCACAGATACGCAGTATTTT.

This clonotype was counted a few times. The chain carries TRBV18 and TRBJ2-3; TRBD1 is a possible D gene (5 bases). Trimming removed 3 bases from V and 4 bases from J, with 14 bases in between. Germline loops: CDR1 KGHSH, CDR2 LQKENI. The CDR3 spans 15 residues. The CDR3 region is CASSPGAVESDTQYF. DNA of the CDR3: TGTGCCAGCTCACCTGGGGCGGTAGAATCAGATACGCAGTATTTT.

This clonotype was seen a handful of times. This chain uses TRBV4-1 with TRBJ1-6; D perhaps matches TRBD1 (5 bases). This CDR3 has 17 amino acids. Germline V lookup: CDR1 MGHRA, CDR2 YSYEKL. The V and J ends lost 1 base and 6 bases respectively, with 16 bases between them. In DNA form, the CDR3 reads TGCGCCAGCAGCCAAGTACGAGGGGCTGTACGTAATTCACCCCTCCACTTT. Protein sequence: CASSQVRGAVRNSPLHF.

This clonotype was detected a few times. The chain is built from TRBV12-3 or TRBV12-4 and TRBJ1-3; D is undetermined. The germline V and J ends were trimmed by 1 base and 0 bases, with 7 bases remaining between them. The CDR3 length is 15 residues. The CDR3 loop is CASSLGHPSGNTIYF. The CDR3 bases are TGTGCCAGCAGTTTAGGACACCCCTCTGGAAACACCATATATTTT.

This clonotype was seen repeatedly, ten times or more. The chain recombines TRBV20-1 with TRBJ2-2, with TRBD2 matching over 8 bases. Germline loops: CDR1 DFQATT, CDR2 SNEGSKA (reference sequence). The junction had 10 bases not matched to a gene; V was cut back by 1 base and J by 6 bases. The CDR3 sequence is 16 residues long. CDR3 in amino acids: CSARAGGTRYPGELFF. DNA of the CDR3: TGCAGTGCTAGAGCGGGAGGGACGAGGTACCCCGGGGAGCTGTTTTTT.

This clonotype was observed a handful of times. This chain connects TRBV24-1 to TRBJ2-2, with TRBD2 identical over 7 bases. The CDR3 spans 14 residues. Germline values: CDR1 KGHDR, CDR2 SFDVKD. The V gene end was trimmed by 9 bases and the J gene end by 2 bases; junction bases not matched to a gene: 5. The CDR3 spells CATHSGKNTGELFF. CDR3 coding DNA: TGTGCCACCCACAGCGGGAAAAACACCGGGGAGCTGTTTTTT.